The rows below give T cell receptor beta chains drawn from one sample of a study of cytomegalovirus exposure and HLA in healthy donors. Measured with immunoSEQ multiplex PCR; TCRdb has only the in-frame clones, and not every one. In the table there are 160,000 or so clones, 80% to 90% of which are singletons. The sample was PBMCs. These TCRs come from a woman aged 18 to 35 in good health and CMV-seropositive. The CDR3 runs from the conserved cysteine through the conserved F or W. The D gene is left open where the match is weak. Clone size is given for some rows only: seen once, a few or many times, or a class if the clone is expanded.

CDR3 length	V gene	clone size	J gene	D gene	CDR3 protein	CDR3 DNA
13	TRBV28	NA	TRBJ2-7	TRBD1	CASSGQGPPEQYF	TGTGCCAGCAGCGGACAGGGGCCACCCGAGCAGTACTTC
14	TRBV19	once	TRBJ2-1	TRBD2	CASSRTSDNNEQFF	TGTGCCAGTTCTCGGACTAGTGACAATAATGAGCAGTTCTTC
17	TRBV28	NA	TRBJ1-1	NA	CASSPSGSSNLNTEAFF	TGTGCCAGCAGTCCCTCCGGGAGTTCGAACTTAAACACTGAAGCTTTCTTT
14	TRBV7-9	few	TRBJ2-3	NA	CASSFDSLADTQYF	TGTGCCAGCAGCTTCGACTCCCTGGCAGATACGCAGTATTTT
16	TRBV19	NA	TRBJ2-6	NA	CASTRAGVSGANVLTF	TGTGCCAGTACACGGGCAGGGGTATCTGGGGCCAACGTCCTGACTTTC
17	TRBV11-2	NA	TRBJ2-5	TRBD2	CASSPDLGAGGAETQYF	TGTGCCAGCAGCCCGGACCTCGGAGCGGGGGGGGCGGAGACCCAGTACTTC
14	TRBV5-1	NA	TRBJ2-5	NA	CASSKGTSQETQYF	TGCGCCAGCAGCAAGGGGACTTCTCAAGAGACCCAGTACTTC
17	TRBV5-4	NA	TRBJ2-7	TRBD2	CASSPPKTSGGLFEQYF	TGTGCCAGCAGCCCCCCGAAGACTAGCGGGGGGCTCTTCGAGCAGTACTTC
17	TRBV5-6	NA	TRBJ2-5	TRBD2	CASSLISGGVGGETQYF	TGTGCCAGCAGCTTAATTAGCGGGGGGGTCGGGGGAGAGACCCAGTACTTC
17	TRBV15	NA	TRBJ2-1	NA	CATSRDPSSRFGNEQFF	TGTGCCACCAGCAGAGATCCTAGCAGCCGATTTGGCAATGAGCAGTTCTTC
19	TRBV7-9	NA	TRBJ1-3	NA	CASSLGGRQSAVSGNTIYF	TGTGCCAGCAGCTTAGGGGGGCGTCAATCCGCGGTCTCTGGAAACACCATATATTTT
14	TRBV6-5	NA	TRBJ1-2	NA	CASSWSRGNYGYTF	TGTGCCAGCAGTTGGTCCAGGGGTAACTATGGCTACACCTTC
16	TRBV4-3	NA	TRBJ2-1	TRBD1	CASSQGGTGINNEQFF	TGCGCCAGCAGCCAAGGCGGGACAGGGATAAACAATGAGCAGTTCTTC
14	TRBV29-1	NA	TRBJ1-5	TRBD1	CSVGTGDGNQPQHF	TGCAGCGTCGGGACAGGGGATGGTAATCAGCCCCAGCATTTT
14	TRBV6-5	NA	TRBJ2-5	NA	CASSYGLEGETQYF	TGTGCCAGCAGTTACGGGCTAGAGGGAGAGACCCAGTACTTC
16	TRBV6-1	NA	TRBJ1-3	NA	CASSEARAPTGNTIYF	TGTGCCAGCAGTGAAGCGCGGGCTCCTACTGGAAACACCATATATTTT
17	TRBV10-1	NA	TRBJ2-3	TRBD2	CASSALAGAPSTDTQYF	TGCGCCAGCTCCGCGCTAGCGGGGGCTCCTAGCACAGATACGCAGTATTTT
15	TRBV9	NA	TRBJ1-6	NA	CASSVSTAYNSPLHF	TGTGCCAGCAGCGTGTCGACAGCTTATAATTCACCCCTCCACTTT
13	TRBV2	NA	TRBJ1-6	NA	CATSGGRVPPLHF	TGTGCCACGTCCGGAGGGCGAGTCCCACCCCTCCACTTT
10	TRBV20-1	NA	TRBJ2-1	TRBD2	CSAAGTSVIF	TGCAGTGCTGCCGGGACTAGCGTGATCTTC
12	TRBV2	NA	TRBJ2-7	TRBD2	CASMGRGDEQYF	TGTGCCAGCATGGGGCGGGGGGACGAGCAGTACTTC
14	TRBV6-5	few	TRBJ1-3	TRBD1	CASSPRTGWGTIYF	TGTGCCAGCAGTCCCCGGACAGGGTGGGGCACCATATATTTT
14	TRBV7-8	NA	TRBJ1-5	NA	CASSTSGGNQPQHF	TGTGCCAGCAGCACCAGCGGAGGCAATCAGCCCCAGCATTTT
15	TRBV19	NA	TRBJ2-7	NA	CASSSVSDGRYEQYF	TGTGCCAGTAGTAGTGTTAGCGACGGTAGGTACGAGCAGTACTTC
16	TRBV7-9	NA	TRBJ1-5	NA	CASSAYSAEFNQPQHF	TGTGCCAGCAGCGCGTACTCTGCGGAATTCAATCAGCCCCAGCATTTT